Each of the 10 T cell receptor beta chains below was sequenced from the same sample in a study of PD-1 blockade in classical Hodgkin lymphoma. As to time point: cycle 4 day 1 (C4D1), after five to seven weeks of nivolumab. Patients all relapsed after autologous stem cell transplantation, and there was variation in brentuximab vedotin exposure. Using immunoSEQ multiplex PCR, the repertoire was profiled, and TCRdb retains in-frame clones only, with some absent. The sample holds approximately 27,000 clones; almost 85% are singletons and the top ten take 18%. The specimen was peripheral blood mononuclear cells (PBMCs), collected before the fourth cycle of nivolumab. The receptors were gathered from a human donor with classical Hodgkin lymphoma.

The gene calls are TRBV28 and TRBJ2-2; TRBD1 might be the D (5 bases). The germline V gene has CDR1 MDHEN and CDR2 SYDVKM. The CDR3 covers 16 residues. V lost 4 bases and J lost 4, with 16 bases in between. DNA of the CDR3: TGTGCCAGCAGTTATGGTTGGGGCCCCGGCACCGGGGAGCTGTTTTTT. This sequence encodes CASSYGWGPGTGELFF. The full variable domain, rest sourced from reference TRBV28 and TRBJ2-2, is DVKVTQSSRYLVKRTGEKVFLECVQDMDHENMFWYRQDPGLGLRLIYFSYDVKMKEKGDIPEGYSVSREKKERFSLILESASTNQTSMYLCASSYGWGPGTGELFFGEGSRLTVL.

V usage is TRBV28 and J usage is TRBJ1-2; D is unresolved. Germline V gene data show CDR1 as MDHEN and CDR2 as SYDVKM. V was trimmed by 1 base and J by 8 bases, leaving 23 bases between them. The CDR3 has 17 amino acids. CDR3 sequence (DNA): TGTGCCAGCAGTTTATTCGGGATGAGGCTGGGATCGAAGGGCTACACCTTC. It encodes CASSLFGMRLGSKGYTF.

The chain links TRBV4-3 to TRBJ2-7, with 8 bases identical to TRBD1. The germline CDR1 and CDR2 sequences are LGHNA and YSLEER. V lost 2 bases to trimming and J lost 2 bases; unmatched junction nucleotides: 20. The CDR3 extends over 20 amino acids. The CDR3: CASSQRPWGQEPPIPYEQYF. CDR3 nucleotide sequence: TGCGCCAGCAGCCAACGGCCGTGGGGACAGGAGCCTCCAATCCCCTACGAGCAGTACTTC.

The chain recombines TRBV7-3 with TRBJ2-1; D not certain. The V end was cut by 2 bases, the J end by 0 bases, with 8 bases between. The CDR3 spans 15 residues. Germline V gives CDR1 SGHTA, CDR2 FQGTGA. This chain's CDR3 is CASSLGSSSYNEQFF. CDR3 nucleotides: TGTGCCAGCAGCTTAGGGTCTAGCTCCTACAATGAGCAGTTCTTC.

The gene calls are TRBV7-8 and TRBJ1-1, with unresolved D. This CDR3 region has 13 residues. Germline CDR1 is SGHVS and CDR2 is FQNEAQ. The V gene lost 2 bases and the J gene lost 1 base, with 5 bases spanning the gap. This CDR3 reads CASSLLSNTEAFF. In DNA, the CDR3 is TGTGCCAGCAGCTTACTGTCGAACACTGAAGCTTTCTTT.

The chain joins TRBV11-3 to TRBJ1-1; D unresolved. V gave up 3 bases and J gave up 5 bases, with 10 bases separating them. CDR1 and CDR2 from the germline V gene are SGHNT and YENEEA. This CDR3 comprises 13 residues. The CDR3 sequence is CASSLVGKTEAFF. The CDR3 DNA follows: TGTGCCAGCAGCTTGGTAGGGAAGACTGAAGCTTTCTTT.

As DNA, the CDR3 is TGTGCCATCAGTGAGGCGACGAACACCATATATTTT. The encoded protein is CAISEATNTIYF. The chain is built from TRBV10-3 and TRBJ1-3, with D unresolved. This CDR3 comprises 12 residues. The V end was cut by 2 bases, the J end by 7 bases, with 6 bases between. The germline CDR1 and CDR2 sequences are ENHRY and SYGVKD.

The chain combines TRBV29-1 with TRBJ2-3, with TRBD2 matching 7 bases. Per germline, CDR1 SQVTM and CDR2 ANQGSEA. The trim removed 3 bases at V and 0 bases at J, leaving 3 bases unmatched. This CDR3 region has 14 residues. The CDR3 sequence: CSVDKRESTDTQYF. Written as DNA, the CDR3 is TGCAGCGTTGACAAGCGGGAAAGCACAGATACGCAGTATTTT.

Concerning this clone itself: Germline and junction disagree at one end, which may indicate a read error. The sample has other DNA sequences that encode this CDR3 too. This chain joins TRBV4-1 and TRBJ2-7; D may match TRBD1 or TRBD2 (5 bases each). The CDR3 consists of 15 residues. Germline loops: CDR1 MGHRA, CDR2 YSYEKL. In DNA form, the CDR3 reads TGCGCCAGTAGCCACTTAGAGGGACCCTCCTACGAGCAGTACTTC. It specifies CASSHLEGPSYEQYF.

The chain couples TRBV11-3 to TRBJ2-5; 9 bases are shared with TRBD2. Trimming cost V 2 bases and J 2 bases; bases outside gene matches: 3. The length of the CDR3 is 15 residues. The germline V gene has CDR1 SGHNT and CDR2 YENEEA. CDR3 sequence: CASSLSSGDQETQYF. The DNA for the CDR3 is TGTGCCAGCAGCTTATCTAGCGGGGATCAAGAGACCCAGTACTTC.